This entry is about one T cell receptor beta chain. This specimen belongs to a study of blood T cell repertoires in COVID-19. Study in general: The cDNA or gDNA used as material had been derived from T cells, B-cell-depleted T cells, or PBMCs.

Germline V CDR1 and CDR2: SGHDT, YYEEEE. This CDR3 is 15 amino acids long. V was shortened by 2 bases and J by 7 bases, with 13 bases between the two germline ends. Libraries were prepared by immunoSEQ multiplex PCR; TCRdb keeps only in-frame clonotypes and omits some of them. There are roughly 440,000 clones in the sample; 88% occur only once, and roughly 13% lies in the top ten. The sequence was collected from a woman aged 45-65 years with COVID-19, enrolled during active disease. The sequenced sample was peripheral blood. V and J are TRBV5-6 and TRBJ1-6; TRBD1 might be the D (6 bases). As DNA, the CDR3 is TGTGCCAGCAGCTTCCAACAGGGTGGGAATTCACCCCTCCACTTT. Protein: CASSFQQGGNSPLHF.